This TCR beta chain emerged from a study of blood T cell repertoires in COVID-19. Study context: The origin of the acute and convalescent COVID-19 samples was the United States, Italy and Spain.

Assignment of participants to cohorts was predicated upon participant-reported clinical history. Original handling: Amplification with reference gene primers provided the estimates of nucleated cell counts. The table came from immunoSEQ multiplex PCR; TCRdb's copy has only in-frame clones and leaves some out. V, J and clone size are taken as reported in that table, and D and trimming were inferred from the DNA itself. The data contain 400,000 to 550,000 clones, nearly 90% of them singletons. Germline lookup yields CDR1 SGHTA and CDR2 FQGNSA. CDR3 size: 18 residues. Trimming took off 5 bases at V and 4 bases at J, with 25 bases between the two ends.

The chain couples TRBV7-2 to TRBJ2-3; a weak D match, TRBD2 (5 bases). The sequence derives from a woman younger than 30 with acute COVID-19. The specimen was PBMCs or T cells enriched from blood (not recorded which). Here the CDR3 reads CASSGMITLRAGSDTQYF. The CDR3 DNA follows: TGTGCCAGCAGCGGAATGATTACACTGAGGGCTGGGTCAGATACGCAGTATTTT.